Detailed here is one T cell receptor (beta chain). Its antigen target is currently unknown. Base quality data are lacking; no much larger clone is found one base away. Each clonotype received, on average, 10x coverage in deep resolution sequencing performed on a MiSeq, where the target depth lay between 1 in 1 million and 1 in 200,000 T cells. The immunoSEQ hsTCRB Kit was used to generate the TCR beta libraries. The original pipeline was this. Data were analyzed with ImmunoSEQ Data Assistant and ImmunoSEQ Analyzer, with V, D and J genes assigned per IMGT definitions. Clonality, which ranges from 0 to 1, was calculated by subtracting the normalized Shannon entropy of productive rearrangement frequencies from one. Public clonotype analysis was restricted to overrepresented clonotypes comprising at least 0.05% of each patient's repertoire. About a dozen age-matched healthy donor repertoires from immuneACCESS were used as controls for clonality. The table was pulled from immuneACCESS by TCRdb, which kept in-frame rearrangements only. Such tables lose some clones; where checked, under half of the loss comes from unresolved V genes, and the rest has no known cause. Clone size and the V and J calls come from that table; the DNA yielded D and trimming. This sample is represented by 150,000 to 250,000 clones; 72% of them were singletons. The ten most abundant clones make up roughly 13% of the sample.

Reading the germline V gene (reference sequence) gives CDR1 LNHDA and CDR2 SQIVND. The CDR3 sequence holds 17 residues, the cysteine and phenylalanine included. Only the CDR3 DNA stays, 51 bases, in frame from base 1. V is shortened by 0 bases, J by 2 bases, and the region joining them spans 17 bases. The sample's time point label, in plain terms: roughly 2 years on ibrutinib. For TCR beta library preparation, roughly 2 micrograms of genomic DNA were extracted from the cryopreserved PBMCs. Longitudinal blood samples from CLL patients receiving ibrutinib monotherapy were subjected to high-throughput TCR beta sequencing. The patients took part in an open-label, single-center phase 2 trial of ibrutinib monotherapy. This sample is drawn from a study of cytotoxic CD8 clonotypes in ibrutinib-treated CLL (dated by TCRdb to the early 2020s). For context, the study as a whole: The cohort had about a dozen relapsed/refractory and some 15 treatment-naive patients; fewer than 18 were IGHV unmutated. Every sample from remission and from progressive disease was obtained while the patients were still on ibrutinib. Partial responses were observed in roughly 24 patients and complete responses in 2; after a median follow-up of about 69 months, remission was maintained in 15 or so patients and progression was observed in approximately 12. Cryopreserved peripheral blood mononuclear cells were collected at three points: before therapy, at response, and at either sustained remission or disease progression. An average of 255,043 productive templates and 94,082 productive rearrangements was obtained per sample. Longitudinal samples were available for about 30% of the roughly 86 trial participants. Response samples were obtained after a median of roughly eleven months of treatment, with a range of roughly 6 to 40 months. The study at large found these results: Sampling times were not matched between sustained-remission and progressing patients, and lymph node repertoires were not studied. Clonality rose at ibrutinib response, remained stable during sustained remission, and dropped back toward baseline at progression. Baseline clonality exceeded that of age-matched healthy donors and correlated strongly with circulating CD8+ T-cell counts. Public clonotypes were rare and either shrank or stayed stable during treatment, and the rise in clonality at ibrutinib response reflected expansion of private clonotypes.

The rearrangement combines TRBV19 with TRBJ2-7; a weak D assignment points to TRBD2 (6 bases agree). The origin of this receptor is a human donor with chronic lymphocytic leukemia. Sequences were derived from PBMCs, sampled after 24 months of ibrutinib treatment. At the DNA level, the sequence is TGTGCCAGTAGTATAGATCATACGGGGGTCGGGACCTACGAGCAGTACTTC. This is translated as CASSIDHTGVGTYEQYF.